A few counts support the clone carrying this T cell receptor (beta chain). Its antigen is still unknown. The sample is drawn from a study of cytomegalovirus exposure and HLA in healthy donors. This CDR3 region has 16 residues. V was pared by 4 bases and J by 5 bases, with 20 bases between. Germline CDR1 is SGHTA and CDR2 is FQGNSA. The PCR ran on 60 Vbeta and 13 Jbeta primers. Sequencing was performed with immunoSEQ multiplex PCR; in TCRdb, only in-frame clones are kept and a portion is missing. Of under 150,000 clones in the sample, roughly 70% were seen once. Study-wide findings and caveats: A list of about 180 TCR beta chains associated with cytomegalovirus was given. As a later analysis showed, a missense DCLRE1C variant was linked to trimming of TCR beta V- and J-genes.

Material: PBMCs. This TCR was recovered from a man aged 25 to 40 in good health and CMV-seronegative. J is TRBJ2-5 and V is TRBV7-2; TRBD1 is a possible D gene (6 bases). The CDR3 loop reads CASSSRTTGVGETQYF. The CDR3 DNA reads TGTGCCAGCAGCTCCAGAACGACAGGTGTTGGGGAGACCCAGTACTTC.